What follows are 26 T cell receptor beta chains derived from one specimen sequenced in a study of technical replicates of blood from several donors. Measured with immunoSEQ multiplex PCR; TCRdb has only the in-frame clones, and not every one. The sample records 100,000 or so clones, 95% being singletons. The sample comprised T cells isolated from PBMCs. The receptors come from a human donor in good health.

This chain connects TRBV14 to TRBJ1-2; the D gene is possibly TRBD1 (5 bases). This CDR3 has 15 amino acids. Trimming cost V 0 bases and J 2 bases, with 10 bases left between them. Germline CDR1 SGHDN, CDR2 FVKESK. CDR3 protein: CASSQERGGNYGYTF. In nucleotides, the CDR3 is TGTGCCAGCAGCCAAGAACGGGGGGGGAACTATGGCTACACCTTC.

CDR3 loop: CASSTRDSQYSPLHF. CDR3 nucleotides: TGTGCCAGCAGCACCCGGGACTCACAATATTCACCCCTCCACTTT. The chain links TRBV5-4 to TRBJ1-6, with D perhaps matching TRBD1 (5 bases). Germline CDR1 and CDR2: SGHNT and YYREEE (reference sequence). The CDR3 spans 15 residues. The germline V and J ends were trimmed by 4 bases and 8 bases, with 16 bases remaining between them.

This rearrangement joins TRBV28 to TRBJ2-2; D is unclear. CDR1 and CDR2 from the germline V gene are MDHEN and SYDVKM. With 6 bases removed from V and 1 base from J, the gap between germline ends came to 3 bases. This CDR3 region has 12 residues. The CDR3 nucleotides read TGTGCCAGCAGCCAGAACACCGGGGAGCTGTTTTTT. Protein sequence: CASSQNTGELFF.

This chain links TRBV9 with TRBJ2-2; 7 nucleotides line up with TRBD2. Germline V gene lookup returns CDR1 SGDLS and CDR2 YYNGEE. This CDR3 contains 18 residues. Germline trimming cut 4 bases from V and 4 bases from J; bases unmatched to any gene: 16. As DNA, the CDR3 is TGTGCCAGCAGCCCTAGTCCGGGGGGATCCGGTAGCACCGGGGAGCTGTTTTTT. This encodes CASSPSPGGSGSTGELFF.

CDR3 DNA sequence: TGTGCCAGCTCTCCCGGACAGGGGGTAACACAAGAGACCCAGTACTTC. It is translated as CASSPGQGVTQETQYF. V is TRBV18 and J is TRBJ2-5; 10 bases agree with TRBD1. Germline lookup yields CDR1 KGHSH and CDR2 LQKENI. This CDR3 region has 16 residues. The ends lost 6 bases at V and 2 bases at J; junction bases unmatched: 9.

CDR3 DNA sequence: TGTGCCAGCAGCGTAGAGAGGAAGCCTGGGGCCAACGTCCTGACTTTC. This gives the protein CASSVERKPGANVLTF. V and J are TRBV9 and TRBJ2-6; unclear D gene. Trimming shortened V by 0 bases and J by 2 bases, and 9 bases separated the two germline ends. The CDR3 runs to 16 residues. CDR1 SGDLS and CDR2 YYNGEE come from the germline V gene.

The chain employs TRBV7-3 and TRBJ1-4; weak D call: TRBD1 (6 bases). The CDR3 length is 14 residues. Germline V gene data show CDR1 as SGHTA and CDR2 as FQGTGA. V gave up 2 bases and J gave up 8 bases, with 12 bases separating them. The CDR3 here is CASSLVTGMEKLFF. CDR3 DNA: TGTGCCAGCAGCTTAGTCACAGGGATGGAAAAACTGTTTTTT.

The chain links TRBV6-5 to TRBJ1-1; D is undetermined. The CDR3 is made up of 16 amino acids. Trimming shortened V by 2 bases and J by 5 bases, and 18 bases separated the two germline ends. Germline V lookup: CDR1 MNHEY, CDR2 SVGAGI. The CDR3 DNA follows: TGTGCCAGCAGTTACGACTTGAGGTCGCTGGAGACTGAAGCTTTCTTT. It yields the protein CASSYDLRSLETEAFF.

The chain couples TRBV7-9 to TRBJ2-3; TRBD1 matches 7 bases. CDR3 length: 17 residues. Germline CDR1 SEHNR, CDR2 FQNEAQ (reference sequence). J gave up 0 bases and V 2 bases, and 8 bases lay outside the gene matches. The CDR3 DNA is TGTGCCAGCAGCTTAAGAACAGGGGCGTCTAGCACAGATACGCAGTATTTT. Amino acids: CASSLRTGASSTDTQYF.

This chain joins TRBV19 and TRBJ2-1; D perhaps matches TRBD1 (6 bases). CDR3 length equals 15 residues. The V gene's germline CDR1 is LNHDA and CDR2 SQIVND (reference sequence). The V end was cut by 6 bases, the J end by 3 bases, with 15 bases between. CDR3 sequence: CASRVQGGGYNEQFF. The CDR3 nucleotides are TGTGCCAGTAGGGTACAGGGCGGTGGCTACAATGAGCAGTTCTTC.

The chain has TRBV5-1 and TRBJ2-5, with 12 bases that match TRBD1. Germline V CDR1 and CDR2: SGHRS, YFSETQ. V lost 0 bases and J lost 5; bases outside the gene matches: 8. This CDR3 contains 17 residues. The DNA for the CDR3 is TGCGCCAGCAGCTTGGTGGCCGGGACAGGGGGCGTCGAGACCCAGTACTTC. Translating it yields CASSLVAGTGGVETQYF.

The CDR3 DNA is TGTGCCAGCAGTCTGTCAGGGGGCAAAGCTTTCTTT. Protein: CASSLSGGKAFF. The V call is TRBV27, the J call TRBJ1-1; 8 nucleotides agree with TRBD1. CDR1 is MNHEY, CDR2 SMNVEV, per germline (reference sequence). The CDR3 has 12 amino acids. With 5 bases clipped from V and 9 bases from J, the junction kept 5 bases outside the gene matches.

This clone was recorded only once. The CDR3 spells CATSRGYGGIYNEQFF. Here the CDR3 DNA reads TGTGCCACCAGCAGAGGGTACGGCGGAATATACAATGAGCAGTTCTTC. V and J are TRBV15 and TRBJ2-1; no clear D gene. The CDR3 extends over 16 amino acids. Trimming took 1 base from V and 4 from J, leaving 14 bases between them. Germline values: CDR1 LNHNV, CDR2 YYDKDF (reference sequence).

This sequence joins TRBV7-9 and TRBJ2-1; no clear D. V dropped 7 bases and J dropped 1 base, with 8 bases sitting between them. The CDR3 spans 13 residues. Germline V gene lookup returns CDR1 SEHNR and CDR2 FQNEAQ (reference sequence). The CDR3 DNA follows: TGTGCCAGCACCCACGCGTCCTACAATGAGCAGTTCTTC. Translation gives CASTHASYNEQFF.

This chain's CDR3 is CASSEASDGVGQPQHF. Written as DNA, the CDR3 is TGTGCCAGCAGTGAAGCCTCGGACGGGGTAGGGCAGCCCCAGCATTTT. The chain employs TRBV6-1 and TRBJ1-5; D ambiguous. V lost 0 bases, J lost 7 bases, and 16 bases lay in between. The V gene's germline CDR1 is MNHNS and CDR2 SASEGT. The CDR3 runs to 16 residues.

The CDR3 reads CASSQRTSGSYEQYF. The CDR3 DNA sequence: TGTGCCAGCAGCCAACGGACTAGCGGGAGTTACGAGCAGTACTTC. The rearrangement joins TRBV14 to TRBJ2-7; TRBD2 matches 13 bases. Germline V gives CDR1 SGHDN, CDR2 FVKESK. The CDR3 is made up of 15 amino acids. The ends lost 2 bases at V and 4 bases at J; junction bases unmatched: 2.

The chain carries TRBV5-1 and TRBJ2-3; 8 bases are a match to TRBD1. Germline CDR1 is SGHRS and CDR2 is YFSETQ. Trimming at V came to 3 bases and at J to 1 base, leaving 4 bases not matched to a gene. This CDR3 comprises 15 residues. CDR3 sequence reads: CASSWMTGGTDTQYF. The CDR3 DNA reads TGCGCCAGCAGCTGGATGACAGGGGGCACAGATACGCAGTATTTT.

The genes are TRBV25-1 and TRBJ1-2; 8 nucleotides match TRBD1. The CDR3 consists of 13 residues. Germline loops: CDR1 MGHDK, CDR2 SYGVNS. Trimming cost V 6 bases and J 7 bases; bases outside gene matches: 7. CDR3 nucleotide sequence: TGTGCCAGCAGAAAGACAGGGGTAGGTGGCTACACCTTC. Its translation: CASRKTGVGGYTF.

This chain links TRBV6-1 with TRBJ1-1, with 8 bases matching TRBD1. Germline V lookup: CDR1 MNHNS, CDR2 SASEGT. Trimming took 2 bases from V and 1 from J; bases not matched to a gene: 6. The CDR3 is made up of 16 amino acids. The CDR3 sequence is CASSELRGTGNTEAFF. The CDR3 DNA sequence: TGTGCCAGCAGTGAATTACGGGGGACAGGGAACACTGAAGCTTTCTTT.

The chain employs TRBV12-5 and TRBJ1-5; 8 bases map to TRBD1. Germline assignment: CDR1 LGHNT and CDR2 FRNRAP. Trimming at V came to 3 bases and at J to 5 bases, leaving 12 bases not matched to a gene. This CDR3 has 17 residues. CDR3 nucleotides: TGTGCTAGTGGTTTCAAAGCCCTTGGACAGGGAGATCAGCCCCAGCATTTT. This sequence encodes CASGFKALGQGDQPQHF.

The chain is built from TRBV6-5 and TRBJ2-7; 7 bases line up with TRBD2. The CDR3 sequence is 12 residues long. The V gene's germline CDR1 is MNHEY and CDR2 SVGAGI. Unmatched junction bases numbered 4, after V lost 7 bases and J lost 4 bases. This CDR3 reads CASMGRGYEQYF. The CDR3 nucleotides read TGTGCCAGCATGGGGAGGGGATACGAGCAGTACTTC.

V and J are TRBV6-5 and TRBJ1-1, with no clear D. Trimming stripped 0 bases from V and 0 bases from J, with 11 bases between. This CDR3 has 16 amino acids. Germline CDR1 MNHEY, CDR2 SVGAGI. CDR3 sequence: CASSYSTIRVNTEAFF. CDR3 bases: TGTGCCAGCAGTTACTCGACTATCCGGGTGAACACTGAAGCTTTCTTT.

The V and J genes are TRBV5-4 and TRBJ2-7, with no clear D. The length of the CDR3 is 11 residues. The V end was cut by 3 bases, the J end by 3 bases, with 4 bases between. CDR1 SGHNT and CDR2 YYREEE come from the germline V gene (reference sequence). Here the CDR3 DNA reads TGTGCCAGCAGCTCAGACTACGAGCAGTACTTC. This codes for CASSSDYEQYF.

J is TRBJ1-2 and V is TRBV6-5; a possible D gene is TRBD1 (6 bases). Germline V CDR1 and CDR2: MNHEY, SVGAGI. V was pared by 7 bases and J by 3 bases, with 9 bases between. The CDR3 is 12 amino acids. This CDR3 is CASTTGYYGYTF. The DNA of the CDR3 is TGTGCCAGCACAACAGGGTACTATGGCTACACCTTC.

This clone was observed at least ten times. The chain combines TRBV7-6 with TRBJ1-1; a possible D gene is TRBD1 (6 bases). Germline-derived CDR1 and CDR2 are SGHVS and FNYEAQ. The CDR3 runs to 14 residues. The V and J ends lost 0 bases and 5 bases respectively, with 10 bases between them. The CDR3 sequence: CASSLAGGGTEAFF. As DNA, the CDR3 is TGTGCCAGCAGCTTAGCAGGGGGAGGGACTGAAGCTTTCTTT.

This CDR3 reads CASSETGGGQPQHF. The CDR3 DNA follows: TGTGCCAGTAGTGAGACAGGGGGCGGTCAGCCCCAGCATTTT. J is TRBJ1-5 and V is TRBV19, with 10 bases lining up with TRBD1. V was clipped by 5 bases and J by 6 bases; unmatched bases: 4. The CDR3 length is 14 residues. Germline CDR1 and CDR2: LNHDA and SQIVND (reference sequence).